Each of the 7 T cell receptor beta chains below was sequenced from the same sample in a study of T cell changes during pregnancy in multiple sclerosis. Profiling relied on immunoSEQ multiplex PCR, and the TCRdb table lists in-frame clones only, not all of them. This table has 60,000 or so clones, about 94% appearing once. The input for sequencing was CD4+ T cells from peripheral blood mononuclear cells, taken before pregnancy. These TCRs come from a female donor with multiple sclerosis, enrolled in a pregnancy study.

The chain carries TRBV9 and TRBJ1-2; the match to TRBD1 covers 8 bases. The length of the CDR3 is 18 residues. V trimming: 4 bases; J trimming: 8 bases; junction bases outside the gene matches: 22. The germline V gene has CDR1 SGDLS and CDR2 YYNGEE. CDR3: CASSTITPTGDLKKGYTF. In DNA form, the CDR3 reads TGTGCCAGCAGCACGATCACTCCGACAGGGGACCTGAAAAAGGGCTACACCTTC.

This chain links TRBV19 with TRBJ2-7, with D perhaps TRBD1 (7 bases). This CDR3 is built from 12 residues. CDR1 and CDR2 from the germline V gene are LNHDA and SQIVND (reference sequence). V was trimmed by 9 bases and J by 2 bases, leaving 11 bases between them. The CDR3 DNA is TGTGCCAGGCGGGACAGAGCCTACGAGCAGTACTTC. Protein sequence: CARRDRAYEQYF.

The chain has TRBV4-2 and TRBJ1-4; D might be TRBD1 (6 bases). Germline V gene sequence: CDR1 LGHNA, CDR2 YNFKEQ. The V end lost 5 bases, the J end lost 7 bases, and 20 bases lay between the germline ends. CDR3 size: 16 residues. CDR3 DNA: TGTGCCAGCAGCGGGCAGGTGGCAGGGGCGACTGAAAAACTGTTTTTT. It specifies CASSGQVAGATEKLFF.

The J gene is TRBJ2-3, the V gene TRBV6-6, with 12 bases fitting TRBD2. Unmatched junction bases numbered 11, after V lost 6 bases and J lost 7 bases. The CDR3 length is 16 residues. The germline CDR1 and CDR2 sequences are MNHNY and SVGAGI (reference sequence). CDR3: CASRHPTSGSDYTQYF. Here the CDR3 DNA reads TGTGCCAGCAGGCACCCGACTAGCGGGAGCGATTATACGCAGTATTTT.

V gene TRBV5-1 combines with J gene TRBJ1-1; no clear D gene. Per germline, CDR1 SGHRS and CDR2 YFSETQ. Deletions cut 4 bases from V and 7 bases from J, with 14 bases between. CDR3 length equals 13 residues. DNA of the CDR3: TGCGCCAGCAGCACCTCGGTGAGCGGTGAAGCTTTCTTT. Protein product: CASSTSVSGEAFF.

The rearrangement links TRBV6-5 to TRBJ2-1, with 8 bases aligning to TRBD2. V was clipped by 7 bases and J by 7 bases; unmatched bases: 12. The CDR3 runs 15 residues. Germline V gene sequence: CDR1 MNHEY, CDR2 SVGAGI. The CDR3 here is CASTPAGAFGNEQFF. The CDR3 bases are TGTGCCAGCACCCCAGCGGGAGCGTTTGGGAATGAGCAGTTCTTC.

In this sample, this clone turned up once. The chain is built from TRBV4-3 and TRBJ1-1; perhaps TRBD1 as D (6 bases). The CDR3 is 14 residues long. Germline-derived CDR1 and CDR2 are LGHNA and YSLEER. V was cut by 2 bases and J by 9 bases, with 16 bases left in between. The CDR3 reads CASSQQPRQGKAFF. The CDR3 DNA follows: TGCGCCAGCAGCCAACAGCCCAGGCAGGGGAAAGCTTTCTTT.